The 28 T cell receptor beta chains below all came from one sample that was sequenced in a study of cytomegalovirus exposure and HLA in healthy donors. The PCR employed 60 Vbeta primers together with 13 Jbeta primers. The repertoire was sequenced with immunoSEQ multiplex PCR; TCRdb's copy has only in-frame clones and lacks some. Seen here are around 120,000 clones, less than 85% observed once, and the top ten hold 15% to 20%. Sequencing was done on a sample of PBMCs. The receptors shown here come from a man aged 50-60 years in good health and CMV-seropositive.

This clone came up many times. This rearrangement joins TRBV27 to TRBJ2-7; 13 bases are a match to TRBD2. The CDR3 has 18 residues. V was pared by 5 bases and J by 2 bases, with 12 bases of the junction left unmatched. Germline loops: CDR1 MNHEY, CDR2 SMNVEV (reference sequence). The CDR3 coding sequence is TGTGCCAGCAGTACAAGACTAGCGGGGGGCCCGTTAACCTACGAGCAGTACTTC. Its translation: CASSTRLAGGPLTYEQYF.

The chain combines TRBV13 with TRBJ1-1; 8 bases align to TRBD1. The CDR3 has 14 amino acids. The J segment lost 4 bases and the V segment lost 4 bases, leaving 5 bases of the junction unmatched. Looked up from germline, CDR1 is PRHDT and CDR2 is FYEKMQ (reference sequence). The CDR3 nucleotides read TGTGCCAGCAGCTCACAGGGGGATGTCACTGAAGCTTTCTTT. It yields the protein CASSSQGDVTEAFF.

This clone was counted between two and nine times. The chain couples TRBV11-2 to TRBJ2-7; 11 nucleotides align to TRBD2. The germline gives CDR1 SGHAT, CDR2 FQNNGV. V lost 0 bases and J lost 2; bases outside the gene matches: 9. This CDR3 is 18 amino acids long. This CDR3 reads CASSLEGASGGYPYEQYF. CDR3 nucleotide sequence: TGTGCCAGCAGCTTAGAGGGGGCTAGCGGGGGGTACCCCTACGAGCAGTACTTC.

The CDR3 reads CASSQGAWGYTF. For the CDR3, the DNA is TGTGCCAGCAGTCAGGGGGCCTGGGGCTACACCTTC. The chain joins TRBV6-5 to TRBJ1-2, with 8 bases fitting TRBD1. The CDR3 sequence is 12 residues long. V shed 5 bases, J shed 8 bases, and the junction held 4 bases outside the gene matches. Germline V gene sequence: CDR1 MNHEY, CDR2 SVGAGI.

The CDR3 DNA sequence: TGTGCCAGCAGCCAGACTAGCGGGATGTCCCCCGGGGAGCTGTTTTTT. It codes for CASSQTSGMSPGELFF. The V call is TRBV7-2, the J call TRBJ2-2, with 11 nucleotides matching TRBD2. The trim removed 5 bases at V and 6 bases at J, leaving 8 bases unmatched. The CDR3 is made up of 16 amino acids. Germline values: CDR1 SGHTA, CDR2 FQGNSA.

This clone has a single count. The chain couples TRBV18 to TRBJ2-2; no clear D gene. V lost 1 base and J lost 4, with 7 bases in between. The length of the CDR3 is 14 residues. Germline V CDR1 and CDR2: KGHSH, LQKENI. The CDR3 nucleotides are TGTGCCAGCTCACCACTTCCGAGCACCGGGGAGCTGTTTTTT. Its protein product is CASSPLPSTGELFF.

The rearrangement links TRBV13 to TRBJ1-1, with 7 bases aligning to TRBD1. Germline trimming cut 4 bases from V and 4 bases from J; bases unmatched to any gene: 9. CDR3 size: 15 residues. Germline assignment: CDR1 PRHDT and CDR2 FYEKMQ (reference sequence). The CDR3 nucleotides are TGTGCCAGCAGCTCCCGGGACAGAATGGTCACTGAAGCTTTCTTT. Amino acids: CASSSRDRMVTEAFF.

The chain links TRBV29-1 to TRBJ1-2; 10 nucleotides agree with TRBD1. The ends lost 5 bases at V and 6 bases at J; junction bases unmatched: 3. Germline V CDR1 and CDR2: SQVTM, ANQGSEA. This CDR3 is built from 12 residues. Written as DNA, the CDR3 is TGCAGCGTTACAGGGACAGGGGATGGCTACACCTTC. Protein product: CSVTGTGDGYTF.

The chain couples TRBV7-9 to TRBJ1-2; D perhaps matches TRBD1 (6 bases). The germline V gene has CDR1 SEHNR and CDR2 FQNEAQ (reference sequence). V was clipped by 5 bases and J by 4 bases, with 17 bases between them. The CDR3 is 15 amino acids. CDR3 region: CASSLPRGYPYGYTF. CDR3 bases: TGTGCCAGCAGCCTACCCAGGGGCTATCCCTATGGCTACACCTTC.

This clone was observed once. V usage is TRBV28 and J usage is TRBJ2-7; 9 positions agree with TRBD1. This CDR3 contains 15 residues. Unmatched junction bases numbered 10, after V lost 5 bases and J lost 5 bases. The V gene's germline CDR1 is MDHEN and CDR2 SYDVKM. The CDR3 spells CASSAPGQGAHEQYF. As DNA, the CDR3 is TGTGCCAGCAGTGCACCGGGACAGGGTGCCCACGAGCAGTACTTC.

V and J are TRBV11-2 and TRBJ2-3; 9 positions agree with TRBD2. The CDR3 extends over 18 amino acids. Germline CDR1 reads SGHAT; CDR2 reads FQNNGV. Trimming at V came to 1 base and at J to 6 bases, leaving 14 bases not matched to a gene. CDR3 sequence reads: CASSLGFWGTSRADTQYF. The CDR3 nucleotides read TGTGCCAGCAGCTTAGGCTTCTGGGGGACTAGCAGGGCGGATACGCAGTATTTT. Together with reference TRBV11-2 and TRBJ2-3, the CDR3 gives the full variable domain: EAGVAQSPRYKIIEKRQSVAFWCNPISGHATLYWYQQILGQGPKLLIQFQNNGVVDDSQLPKDRFSAERLKGVDSTLKIQPAKLEDSAVYLCASSLGFWGTSRADTQYFGPGTRLTVL.

For this clone: Its ends do not fully match the called genes, so a read error is possible. The rearrangement links TRBV6-5 to TRBJ2-6; the D gene is possibly TRBD2 (5 bases). The CDR3 extends over 15 amino acids. Germline CDR1 and CDR2: MNHEY and SVGAGI. CDR3 sequence (DNA): TGTGCCGGCAGCGAGAGGGTCTCTGGGGCCAACGTCCTGACTTTC. This codes for CAGSERVSGANVLTF.

The chain carries TRBV27 and TRBJ2-7; 9 nucleotides align to TRBD1. V shed 5 bases, J shed 6 bases, and the junction held 5 bases outside the gene matches. Looked up from germline, CDR1 is MNHEY and CDR2 is SMNVEV (reference sequence). The CDR3 runs 13 residues. The CDR3 loop is CASSAGTGIEQYF. The CDR3 nucleotides read TGTGCCAGCAGTGCCGGGACAGGGATCGAGCAGTACTTC.

J is TRBJ2-5 and V is TRBV6-5; 12 bases map to TRBD2. The CDR3 loop spans 15 amino acids. Trimming cost V 6 bases and J 5 bases; bases outside gene matches: 7. Germline values: CDR1 MNHEY, CDR2 SVGAGI. The CDR3 nucleotides are TGTGCCAGCAGACTAGCGGGAGGTTCTGGGGAGACCCAGTACTTC. It is translated as CASRLAGGSGETQYF.

Worth noting for this clone: The germline gene is not matched at one end of the junction; a read error may be the cause. The J gene is TRBJ2-7, the V gene TRBV6-5; D is perhaps TRBD1 (6 bases). The CDR3 has 14 residues. Germline CDR1 and CDR2: MNHEY and SVGAGI. The CDR3 protein is CAISQGFSSYEQYF. The DNA of the CDR3 is TGTGCCATCAGTCAGGGGTTTTCATCCTACGAGCAGTACTTC.

The chain couples TRBV4-1 to TRBJ2-1; 7 nucleotides align to TRBD2. The CDR3 totals 19 residues. Germline CDR1 reads MGHRA; CDR2 reads YSYEKL. V lost 1 base to trimming and J lost 1 base; unmatched junction nucleotides: 13. The CDR3 sequence: CASSQGGSGRDSSYNEQFF. The CDR3, as DNA: TGCGCCAGCAGCCAAGGGGGTAGCGGGCGCGATTCTTCCTACAATGAGCAGTTCTTC.

The chain is built from TRBV15 and TRBJ2-7; weak D call: TRBD1 (5 bases). V was cut by 3 bases and J by 2 bases, with 11 bases left in between. Per germline, CDR1 LNHNV and CDR2 YYDKDF (reference sequence). The CDR3 consists of 14 residues. The CDR3 sequence is CATSRTAQAYEQYF. Here the CDR3 DNA reads TGTGCCACCAGCAGGACGGCACAGGCCTACGAGCAGTACTTC.

The V call is TRBV7-2, the J call TRBJ2-2; the match to TRBD2 covers 10 bases. With V trimmed by 4 bases and J by 0 bases, 5 bases remained unmatched. Germline V gene sequence: CDR1 SGHTA, CDR2 FQGNSA. The CDR3 spans 17 residues. The CDR3 nucleotides are TGTGCCAGCAGCTGGCTAGCGGGGGTCGCGAACACCGGGGAGCTGTTTTTT. This gives the protein CASSWLAGVANTGELFF.

The gene calls are TRBV6-5 and TRBJ2-7, with TRBD2 matching over 10 bases. CDR1 MNHEY and CDR2 SVGAGI come from the germline V gene. The length of the CDR3 is 14 residues. Germline trimming cut 6 bases from V and 2 bases from J; bases unmatched to any gene: 4. The chain's CDR3 is CASSQAGGPYEQYF. In nucleotides, the CDR3 is TGTGCCAGCAGCCAAGCGGGAGGGCCCTACGAGCAGTACTTC.

About this clone: The identical CDR3 is also encoded by other nucleotide sequences in the sample. V usage is TRBV7-9 and J usage is TRBJ2-2, with D possibly being TRBD1 (6 bases). The CDR3 loop spans 15 amino acids. Trimming left V 5 bases short and J 0 bases short, with 10 bases between. Germline-derived CDR1 and CDR2 are SEHNR and FQNEAQ (reference sequence). The CDR3 nucleotides are TGTGCCAGCAGCCCCGGGACAACGAACACCGGGGAGCTGTTTTTT. It yields the protein CASSPGTTNTGELFF.

This clone has a single count. Germline and junction disagree at one end, which may indicate a read error. The CDR3 sequence is CASSLGGGPF. CDR3 coding DNA: TGTGCCAGCAGCTTGGGGGGCGGCCCCTTC. The chain couples TRBV5-8 to TRBJ1-2; possible D gene TRBD1, 5 bases. The germline V gene has CDR1 SGHTS and CDR2 YDEGEE. CDR3 length: 10 residues.

CDR3 sequence reads: CASSSKGGEDQPQHF. The CDR3 DNA reads TGTGCCAGCAGTTCCAAGGGAGGGGAGGATCAGCCCCAGCATTTT. The chain recombines TRBV27 with TRBJ1-5, with a possible D match to TRBD1 (5 bases). From germline, CDR1 is MNHEY and CDR2 SMNVEV (reference sequence). The CDR3 spans 15 residues. V shed 4 bases and J shed 5 bases, with 15 bases lying between them.

V usage is TRBV7-2 and J usage is TRBJ2-2; 8 nucleotides align to TRBD2. The germline CDR1 and CDR2 sequences are SGHTA and FQGNSA. Germline trimming cut 3 bases from V and 3 bases from J; bases unmatched to any gene: 6. The CDR3 consists of 16 residues. In nucleotides, the CDR3 is TGTGCCAGCAGCTTGCTCGCGGGGGGCTACACCGGGGAGCTGTTTTTT. It translates to CASSLLAGGYTGELFF.

The chain recombines TRBV4-3 with TRBJ2-7; 10 positions agree with TRBD1. CDR3 length: 15 amino acids. Germline-derived CDR1 and CDR2 are LGHNA and YSLEER. V trimming: 3 bases; J trimming: 0 bases; junction bases outside the gene matches: 2. CDR3 coding DNA: TGCGCCAGCAGCCATGACAGGGGGCCCTCCTACGAGCAGTACTTC. It yields the protein CASSHDRGPSYEQYF.

The J gene is TRBJ2-5, the V gene TRBV6-1, with TRBD1 identical over 11 bases. CDR1 and CDR2 (germline): MNHNS, SASEGT. The CDR3 totals 14 residues. The J segment lost 4 bases and the V segment lost 9 bases, leaving 7 bases of the junction unmatched. This CDR3 is CASLRTGGRETQYF. The CDR3 DNA reads as TGTGCCAGTTTACGGACAGGGGGCAGAGAGACCCAGTACTTC.

This clone was found a few times. The V call is TRBV5-1, the J call TRBJ2-1; 14 bases are a match to TRBD2. V lost 3 bases to trimming and J lost 8 bases; unmatched junction nucleotides: 4. The CDR3 has 15 residues. CDR1 is SGHRS and CDR2 is YFSETQ in the germline V gene. The CDR3 nucleotides read TGCGCCAGCAGCTGGACGGGACTAGCGGGGGATGAGCAGTTCTTC. Protein sequence: CASSWTGLAGDEQFF.

The chain joins TRBV6-6 to TRBJ1-5; D perhaps matches TRBD1 (6 bases). Trimming shortened V by 2 bases and J by 3 bases, and 14 bases separated the two germline ends. This CDR3 has 16 residues. CDR1 is MNHNY, CDR2 SVGAGI, per germline (reference sequence). DNA of the CDR3: TGTGCCAGCAGTTACGCTCTGGGGGCTATCAATCAGCCCCAGCATTTT. Its protein is CASSYALGAINQPQHF.

The rearrangement uses TRBV5-1 and TRBJ2-3; 7 bases are a match to TRBD2. CDR1 is SGHRS, CDR2 YFSETQ, per germline. There are 14 residues in the CDR3. V shed 4 bases and J 0 bases; nucleotides not matched to a gene: 2. Here the CDR3 reads CASSLADSTDTQYF. The CDR3 bases are TGCGCCAGCAGCCTAGCGGATAGCACAGATACGCAGTATTTT.